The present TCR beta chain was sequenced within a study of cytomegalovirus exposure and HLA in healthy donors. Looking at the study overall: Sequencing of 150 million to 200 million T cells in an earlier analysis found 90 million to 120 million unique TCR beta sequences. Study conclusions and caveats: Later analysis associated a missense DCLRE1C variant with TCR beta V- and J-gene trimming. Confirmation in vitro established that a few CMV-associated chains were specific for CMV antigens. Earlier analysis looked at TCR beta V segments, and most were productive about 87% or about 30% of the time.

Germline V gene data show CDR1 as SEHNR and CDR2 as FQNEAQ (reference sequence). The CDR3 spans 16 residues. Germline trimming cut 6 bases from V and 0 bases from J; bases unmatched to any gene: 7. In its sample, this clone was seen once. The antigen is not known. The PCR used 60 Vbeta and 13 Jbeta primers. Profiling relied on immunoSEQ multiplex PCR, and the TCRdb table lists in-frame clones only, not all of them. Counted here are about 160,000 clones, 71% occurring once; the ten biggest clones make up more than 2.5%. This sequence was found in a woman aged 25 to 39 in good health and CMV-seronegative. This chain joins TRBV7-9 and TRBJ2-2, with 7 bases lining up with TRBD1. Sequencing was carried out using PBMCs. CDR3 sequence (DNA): TGTGCCAGCAGAGGAAGGGACAGCGCGAACACCGGGGAGCTGTTTTTT. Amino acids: CASRGRDSANTGELFF.